This TCR beta chain was sequenced in a study of T cell repertoires in cytomegalovirus infection. This clonotype was seen at least ten times. The antigen remains undetermined. MiXCR was run by TCRdb on the reads, yielding one entry per CDR3 protein. In the table there are about 300,000 distinct CDR3 sequences, 20% to 30% of which are singletons. The CDR3 extends over 14 amino acids. Germline V gene data show CDR1 as LGHNT and CDR2 as FRNRAP. Unmatched junction bases numbered 10, after V lost 3 bases and J lost 12 bases. Broader study findings: Identification of carriers of CMV plus the relevant HLA was achieved through cumulative public TCR beta family frequency. HLA-C-restricted CMV clonotypes gave the most frequent clonotype in two of eight donors.

The chain couples TRBV12-5 to TRBJ2-1, with 8 nucleotides matching TRBD2. The sequence came from a human donor in good health (CMV status not recorded). Some clones in this sample may be carry-over from other donors' samples. Sequenced sample: PBMCs. The CDR3 nucleotides are TGTGCTAGTGGTTTCGCGGCGGGGGGTAGTGCGCAGTTCTTC. This encodes CASGFAAGGSAQFF.